Listed below are T cell receptor beta chains from one sample, sequenced in a study of human T cells and chemical hapten exposure. TCRdb reprocessed the RACE reads via MiXCR and lists one record per CDR3 protein. The table has roughly 84,000 distinct CDR3 sequences, 9.5% to 14% seen once. The specimen comprised whole blood, sampled in connection with sensitization to the hapten diphenylcyclopropenone (DPC). These receptors originate from a woman aged 45-60 years with alopecia areata. Some clones in this sample may be carry-over from other donors' samples. Each CDR3 is given with its conserved first and last residue. A D gene is named only where the DNA matches it firmly. Not all rows give a size; the values are once, few, many and, for expanded clones, a class.

j_call v_call clone_size cdr3_length d_call cdr3_nt cdr3_aa
TRBJ2-5 TRBV7-9 . 15 TRBD1 TGTGCCAGCAGCCCGAACAGGGGGAGTCTGGAGACCCAGTACTTC CASSPNRGSLETQYF
TRBJ1-2 TRBV6-2/TRBV6-3 . 13 . TGTGCCAGCTTCACCAGGAAAACATATGGCTACACCTTC CASFTRKTYGYTF
TRBJ2-2 TRBV6-2/TRBV6-3 few 16 . TGTGCCAGCAGTGGAGCAACTAGAGGGGTCACCGGGGAGCTGTTTTTT CASSGATRGVTGELFF
TRBJ2-1 TRBV4-2 many 15 . TGTGCCAGCAGCCAAGATATTGGAAGGGGGGCTGAGCAGTTCTTC CASSQDIGRGAEQFF
TRBJ2-2 TRBV2 . 14 . TGTGCCAGCAGGGGATGGGGGAACACCGGGGAGCTGTTTTTT CASRGWGNTGELFF
TRBJ2-1 TRBV7-2 many 15 TRBD2 TGTGCCAGCAGCCCCGGGACTAGCGGGAGTTATGAGCAGTTCTTC CASSPGTSGSYEQFF
TRBJ2-6 TRBV24-1 many 17 . TGTGCCACCAGTGATCCCTCCGGGACCGCTGGGGCCAACGTCCTGACTTTC CATSDPSGTAGANVLTF
TRBJ2-3 TRBV5-1 . 13 . TGCGCCAGCAGCTGGACCGGGACTGATACGCAGTATTTT CASSWTGTDTQYF
TRBJ2-1 TRBV24-1 few 14 TRBD1 TGTGCCACCACCCTAAGACAGGGGGGCAATGAGCAGTTCTTC CATTLRQGGNEQFF
TRBJ2-3 TRBV6-5 many 15 . TGTGCCAGCAGCCACCGGGCCGGAAGGACAGATACGCAGTATTTT CASSHRAGRTDTQYF
TRBJ1-2 TRBV29-1 many 12 . TGCAGCGTTGAGCCGGGCAACTATGGCTACACCTTC CSVEPGNYGYTF
TRBJ2-7 TRBV28 . 14 TRBD2 TGTGCCAGCAGTAGACTAGCGCTCTCCTACGAGCAGTACTTC CASSRLALSYEQYF
TRBJ2-7 TRBV11-2 many 14 . TGTGCCAGCAGCTTGGGACTCCTATCCTACGAGCAGTACTTC CASSLGLLSYEQYF
TRBJ2-7 TRBV5-1 few 15 TRBD1 TGCGCCAGCAGCTTGGCCGCGGGGACAGGGGGCGAGCAGTACTTC CASSLAAGTGGEQYF
TRBJ2-1 TRBV2 many 13 . TGTGCCAGCAGGGAAGACCGCTACAATGAGCAGTTCTTC CASREDRYNEQFF
TRBJ1-5 TRBV7-8 . 13 . TGTGCCAGCAGCTGGAGGGACAATCAGCCCCAGCATTTT CASSWRDNQPQHF
TRBJ1-5 TRBV6-1 many 16 . TGTGCCAGCAGTGAAGTGCAGGGCGGTAGCAATCAGCCCCAGCATTTT CASSEVQGGSNQPQHF
TRBJ2-1 TRBV29-1 few 14 . TGCAGCGTTCCCCGATACGGGGTTAGCGGTGAGCAGTTCTTC CSVPRYGVSGEQFF
TRBJ1-5 TRBV30 . 17 TRBD1 TGTGCCTGGAGTCCCGGGACAGGGATTTCGAGCAATCAGCCCCAGCATTTT CAWSPGTGISSNQPQHF
TRBJ2-7 TRBV19 . 17 TRBD1 TGTGCCAGTAGTAATACCGGGAGACAGGGGCCACTCTACGAGCAGTACTTC CASSNTGRQGPLYEQYF
TRBJ2-7 TRBV29-1 few 14 TRBD1 TGCAGCGTAGGAAGGGACAGGGCGACCTACGAGCAGTACTTC CSVGRDRATYEQYF
TRBJ2-1 TRBV29-1 . 13 . TGCAGCGTTGAAAGCCAGGGGTACAATGAGCAGTTCTTC CSVESQGYNEQFF
TRBJ2-1 TRBV18 few 16 TRBD2 TGTGCCAGCTCATCTTCTAGCGGAACCTCCTACAATGAGCAGTTCTTC CASSSSSGTSYNEQFF
TRBJ2-3 TRBV29-1 few 15 . TGCAGCGTTGATATCTCGCAGGGGAGGTCAGATACGCAGTATTTT CSVDISQGRSDTQYF
TRBJ2-3 TRBV28 few 17 . TGTGCCAGCAGTTTAGGGTTGGTGGTAGCTAGCACAGATACGCAGTATTTT CASSLGLVVASTDTQYF
TRBJ2-6 TRBV19 few 16 . TGTGCCAGTAGTATAGCCCGAATACAGGGGGCCAACGTCCTGACTTTC CASSIARIQGANVLTF
TRBJ1-1 TRBV29-1 few 13 . TGCAGCGTTGGGGCAGGGGTGAACACTGAAGCTTTCTTT CSVGAGVNTEAFF
TRBJ2-1 TRBV9 many 16 . TGTGCCAGCAGCGTAGGGGCGGACTTCTCCTACAATGAGCAGTTCTTC CASSVGADFSYNEQFF
TRBJ1-2 TRBV7-8 many 12 . TGTGCCAGCTCACGGGAGAACTATGGCTACACCTTC CASSRENYGYTF
TRBJ1-2 TRBV20-1 few 13 . TGCAGTGCTAGAGATGGGGGGGCCTATGGCTACACCTTC CSARDGGAYGYTF
TRBJ2-1 TRBV18 many 15 TRBD2 TGTGCCAGCTCATCAGGGCAGCGGGAGAAGTCTGAGCAGTTCTTC CASSSGQREKSEQFF
TRBJ2-3 TRBV7-2 . 14 . TGTGCCAGCAGCACCCGGGGGAGCACAGATACGCAGTATTTT CASSTRGSTDTQYF
TRBJ1-1 TRBV6-1 few 12 . TGTGCCAGCAGTGAGTGGGTTGCAGAAGCTTTCTTT CASSEWVAEAFF
TRBJ2-7 TRBV6-5 many 15 TRBD1 TGTGCCAGCAGTACTCTACAGGGGGTTTCCTACGAGCAGTACTTC CASSTLQGVSYEQYF
TRBJ2-7 TRBV10-3 . 14 TRBD1 TGTGCCATCAGTGAGTGGCAGGGGGCCTACGAGCAGTACTTC CAISEWQGAYEQYF
TRBJ1-4 TRBV18 many 14 . TGTGCCAGCTCACCCAGGGTTACTAATGAAAAACTGTTTTTT CASSPRVTNEKLFF
TRBJ1-2 TRBV20-1 . 14 . TGCAGTGCTAGAGATCCGAGTGCGGGGGGAGGCTACACCTTC CSARDPSAGGGYTF
TRBJ2-3 TRBV27 few 22 TRBD2 TGTGCCAGCAGTTCCCCGCGGGGGCAGGGGCGAGGGATAGCGGGAGCGGGAGATACGCAGTATTTT CASSSPRGQGRGIAGAGDTQYF
TRBJ1-1 TRBV2 many 12 . TGTGCCATAAGGGGAATCGGGACTGAAGCTTTCTTT CAIRGIGTEAFF
TRBJ1-4 TRBV30 few 11 . TGTGCCTGGAGAGGGAGTGAAAAACTGTTTTTT CAWRGSEKLFF
TRBJ1-5 TRBV27 many 14 . TGTGCCAGCAGTCTGGGACGAGACAATCAGCCCCAGCATTTT CASSLGRDNQPQHF
TRBJ2-1 TRBV18 . 14 . TGTGCCAGCTCACCCCTGTCAACGTACAATGAGCAGTTCTTC CASSPLSTYNEQFF
TRBJ2-5 TRBV20-1 many 13 . TGCAGTGCTAGAGTGTTAGCGTCAAATGCCCAGTACTTC CSARVLASNAQYF
TRBJ1-1 TRBV6-5 many 14 . TGTGCCAGCACTCAGGCGGGCCGGAACACTGAAGCTTTCTTT CASTQAGRNTEAFF
TRBJ2-1 TRBV28 . 16 TRBD2 TGTGCCAGCAGCTTAGGCGGACTAGCGGGAACCGGTGAGCAGTTCTTC CASSLGGLAGTGEQFF
TRBJ2-3 TRBV7-9 few 18 TRBD2 TGTGCCAGCAGCCCGGGGACTAGCGGGGAACAATTCACAGATACGCAGTATTTT CASSPGTSGEQFTDTQYF
TRBJ2-3 TRBV18 . 14 . TGTGCCAGCTCACCGAAACAGAACACAGATACGCAGTATTTT CASSPKQNTDTQYF
TRBJ1-3 TRBV29-1 few 12 TRBD1 TGCAGCGTTGGACAGGGGGTAAACACCATATATTTT CSVGQGVNTIYF
TRBJ2-5 TRBV12-3/TRBV12-4 . 14 TRBD2 TGTGCCAGCAGTCGACTAGCGGGAGTGGAGACCCAGTACTTC CASSRLAGVETQYF
TRBJ1-2 TRBV5-5 many 15 . TGTGCCAGCAGCTCCCCCGGGAGGGGCGACTATGGCTACACCTTC CASSSPGRGDYGYTF
TRBJ1-5 TRBV30 many 13 TRBD1 TGTGCCTGGAGGGGGACAGTGAATCAGCCCCAGCATTTT CAWRGTVNQPQHF
TRBJ2-1 TRBV5-1 many 14 . TGCGCCAGCAGCCCAAAAGTCGGGGTCGATGAGCAGTTCTTC CASSPKVGVDEQFF
TRBJ2-3 TRBV11-2 few 15 . TGTGCCAGCAGCTTAGGTGGGACGGTCTCAGATACGCAGTATTTT CASSLGGTVSDTQYF
TRBJ1-5 TRBV6-1 few 15 . TGTGCCAGCAGTGACCGGGGGGCGGGGGGCCAGCCCCAGCATTTT CASSDRGAGGQPQHF